Below, 28 T cell receptor beta chains from the same sample are listed, as sequenced in a study of T cell changes during pregnancy in multiple sclerosis. This table comes from immunoSEQ multiplex PCR, and its TCRdb copy is limited to in-frame clones, with some not included. The data hold around 71,000 clones, with about 91% observed a single time. The specimen comprised peripheral blood, sampled after pregnancy. These receptors were taken from a female donor with multiple sclerosis, enrolled in a pregnancy study.

This chain links TRBV7-3 with TRBJ2-2, with 9 bases fitting TRBD1. Germline V gene data show CDR1 as SGHTA and CDR2 as FQGTGA. The CDR3 runs 15 residues. J lost 5 bases, V lost 5 bases, and 6 bases had no gene match. The CDR3 bases are TGTGCCAGCAGCGAACAGGGGGCGAGTACCGGGGAGCTGTTTTTT. Its translation is CASSEQGASTGELFF.

The chain employs TRBV27 and TRBJ1-2, with 9 nucleotides matching TRBD1. Unmatched junction bases numbered 8, after V lost 4 bases and J lost 8 bases. Per the germline V gene, CDR1 is MNHEY and CDR2 is SMNVEV (reference sequence). CDR3 length equals 14 residues. The CDR3 reads CASSSSGTGNGYTF. CDR3 nucleotides: TGTGCCAGCAGTTCCTCCGGGACAGGGAACGGCTACACCTTC.

The J gene is TRBJ2-1, the V gene TRBV12-2; the tabulated D call, TRBD2, remains unverified against the DNA. TRBV12-2 is an annotated pseudogene. The CDR3 spans 16 residues. CDR3 coding DNA: TGTGCAAGTCGTCATAGCGGGAGGGCCTCCTACAATGAGCAGTTCTTC. This translates into CASRHSGRASYNEQFF.

The chain employs TRBV4-1 and TRBJ2-7; TRBD1 matches at 7 bases. Unmatched junction bases numbered 14, after V lost 0 bases and J lost 6 bases. This CDR3 comprises 17 residues. Germline assignment: CDR1 MGHRA and CDR2 YSYEKL. DNA of the CDR3: TGCGCCAGCAGCCAAGATGGAAGGGGGCGAGTCTCCGGCGAGCAGTACTTC. Its protein is CASSQDGRGRVSGEQYF.

This rearrangement joins TRBV28 to TRBJ2-7, with D possibly being TRBD1 (6 bases). Trimming cost V 7 bases and J 3 bases, with 19 bases left between them. The germline V gene encodes CDR1 MDHEN and CDR2 SYDVKM. This CDR3 region has 15 residues. CDR3 nucleotide sequence: TGTGCCAGCAACCTGAGGGGGTCTCCGAGCTACGAGCAGTACTTC. It specifies CASNLRGSPSYEQYF.

This clone was recorded once. The rearrangement uses TRBV9 and TRBJ1-1; 7 positions match TRBD1. Unmatched junction bases numbered 8, after V lost 6 bases and J lost 0 bases. The CDR3 totals 15 residues. Germline loops: CDR1 SGDLS, CDR2 YYNGEE. The CDR3 is CASNPSGTVNTEAFF. CDR3 in DNA: TGTGCCAGCAACCCCTCTGGGACAGTGAACACTGAAGCTTTCTTT.

The chain uses TRBV4-1 and TRBJ1-5; weak D call: TRBD1 (6 bases). With 0 bases removed from V and 1 base from J, the gap between germline ends came to 13 bases. The CDR3 runs 17 residues. Germline CDR1 reads MGHRA; CDR2 reads YSYEKL. The CDR3 DNA follows: TGCGCCAGCAGCCAAGATTTTGGGACAAAGAGCAATCAGCCCCAGCATTTT. This codes for CASSQDFGTKSNQPQHF.

The chain joins TRBV6-5 to TRBJ2-7, with a weak D call TRBD1 (5 bases). The CDR3 is made up of 14 amino acids. Trimming took off 6 bases at V and 0 bases at J, with 12 bases between the two ends. Per germline, CDR1 MNHEY and CDR2 SVGAGI. CDR3 in amino acids: CASRRGTSSYEQYF. In DNA, the CDR3 is TGTGCCAGCAGAAGGGGCACCAGCTCCTACGAGCAGTACTTC.

This clone was observed once. V is TRBV7-3 and J is TRBJ1-1, with D possibly TRBD1 on 5 matching bases. The CDR3 sequence is 13 residues long. Between the trimmed V and J ends, which lost 5 bases and 5 bases, there was a span of 12 bases. CDR1 is SGHTA, CDR2 FQGTGA, per germline. In DNA form, the CDR3 reads TGTGCCAGCAGCCGCGACAGCATGACTGAAGCTTTCTTT. Protein: CASSRDSMTEAFF.

The chain has TRBV5-1 and TRBJ2-3; 8 bases map to TRBD2. Germline values: CDR1 SGHRS, CDR2 YFSETQ. J lost 0 bases, V lost 0 bases, and 3 bases had no gene match. CDR3 length: 16 amino acids. CDR3: CASSLAGTSSTDTQYF. In DNA form, the CDR3 reads TGCGCCAGCAGCTTGGCAGGGACTAGTAGCACAGATACGCAGTATTTT.

The CDR3 nucleotides read TGTGCCAGCTCATTACCGGGGGGAAGAGCTTTCTTT. It yields the protein CASSLPGGRAFF. The V gene is TRBV18, the J gene TRBJ1-1; tentative D call: TRBD1 (5 bases). CDR3 size: 12 residues. V shed 5 bases and J shed 10 bases, with 14 bases lying between them. Germline CDR1 and CDR2: KGHSH and LQKENI.

This clone was counted a single time. V is TRBV30 and J is TRBJ1-3; D might be TRBD1 (6 bases). The germline V and J ends were trimmed by 8 bases and 0 bases, with 11 bases remaining between them. Germline V CDR1 and CDR2: GTSNPN, SVGIG (reference sequence). The CDR3 spans 13 residues. The CDR3, as DNA: TGTGCCGTCGGGGGGCCCTCTGGAAACACCATATATTTT. Translated, it gives CAVGGPSGNTIYF. The full variable domain, completed using reference TRBV30 and TRBJ1-3, is SQTIHQWPATLVQPVGSPLSLECTVEGTSNPNLYWYRQAAGRGLQLLFYSVGIGQISSEVPQNLSASRPQDRQFILSSKKLLLSDSGFYLCAVGGPSGNTIYFGEGSWLTVV.

This clone has just a few counts. This chain uses TRBV7-3 with TRBJ1-1; TRBD1 agrees at 7 bases. This CDR3 is 13 amino acids long. In germline, CDR1 is SGHTA, CDR2 FQGTGA. The V segment lost 5 bases and the J segment 4 bases; nucleotides outside the gene matches: 4. The CDR3 bases are TGTGCCAGCAGCACACAGGGGAGCACTGAAGCTTTCTTT. Its protein product is CASSTQGSTEAFF.

The chain employs TRBV5-5 and TRBJ2-5, with 9 bases aligning to TRBD2. The CDR3 runs 18 residues. Germline V gives CDR1 SGHKS, CDR2 YYEKEE (reference sequence). J gave up 5 bases and V 0 bases, and 14 bases lay outside the gene matches. The CDR3 DNA reads as TGTGCCAGCAGCTTGGCTGGGGCGGGAGGGCCTTCGAGGGAGACCCAGTACTTC. The encoded protein is CASSLAGAGGPSRETQYF.

The chain uses TRBV28 and TRBJ2-2; D is perhaps TRBD1 (7 bases). The CDR3 is 17 residues long. The germline CDR1 and CDR2 sequences are MDHEN and SYDVKM. The V end was cut by 3 bases, the J end by 2 bases, with 16 bases between. The CDR3 DNA sequence: TGTGCCAGCAGTTTTTTCGCGGGACAGAAAAACACCGGGGAGCTGTTTTTT. Translated, it gives CASSFFAGQKNTGELFF.

As concerns this clone: This clone may be a read error of a much larger clone one base away. The rearrangement links TRBV6-4 to TRBJ2-3; 12 bases align to TRBD1. CDR3 length: 15 amino acids. V shed 3 bases, J shed 4 bases, and the junction held 2 bases outside the gene matches. CDR1 MRHNA and CDR2 SNTAGT come from the germline V gene. The CDR3 loop reads CASSEGTGGADTQYF. CDR3 nucleotide sequence: TGTGCCAGCAGTGAGGGGACAGGGGGCGCAGATACGCAGTATTTT.

The V gene is TRBV6-1, the J gene TRBJ2-7; unclear D gene. This CDR3 has 13 residues. V was cut by 1 base and J by 4 bases, with 8 bases left in between. CDR1 and CDR2 from the germline V gene are MNHNS and SASEGT. Here the CDR3 DNA reads TGTGCCAGCAGTGAAGACGACATATACGAGCAGTACTTC. It translates to CASSEDDIYEQYF.

The V call is TRBV7-2, the J call TRBJ2-1, with TRBD1 matching over 10 bases. The germline CDR1 and CDR2 sequences are SGHTA and FQGNSA. The CDR3 consists of 16 residues. V lost 4 bases, J lost 4 bases, and 7 bases stayed unmatched. Here the CDR3 reads CASSSKGQGKYNEQFF. The CDR3 DNA reads TGTGCCAGCAGCTCCAAGGGACAGGGGAAGTACAATGAGCAGTTCTTC.

The chain joins TRBV19 to TRBJ2-5, with D possibly being TRBD2 (6 bases). Germline V CDR1 and CDR2: LNHDA, SQIVND (reference sequence). V shed 4 bases and J shed 4 bases, with 19 bases lying between them. CDR3 size: 16 residues. The CDR3 region has the DNA TGTGCCAGTAGTAGTGGGAGGATTCGGTTTACAGAGACCCAGTACTTC. Amino acids: CASSSGRIRFTETQYF.

V gene TRBV5-4 combines with J gene TRBJ2-7; TRBD2 is a possible D gene (5 bases). The germline V gene has CDR1 SGHNT and CDR2 YYREEE (reference sequence). V gave up 5 bases and J gave up 7 bases, with 13 bases separating them. CDR3 length: 12 residues. Written as DNA, the CDR3 is TGTGCCAGCAGTCAATCTCGAGGGGAGCAGTACTTC. This gives the protein CASSQSRGEQYF.

This rearrangement joins TRBV30 to TRBJ1-5; 9 bases fit TRBD1. The CDR3 runs to 14 residues. The V gene's germline CDR1 is GTSNPN and CDR2 SVGIG (reference sequence). V lost 1 base to trimming and J lost 6 bases; unmatched junction nucleotides: 4. CDR3 sequence (DNA): TGTGCCTGGAGTGCGGGACAGGGTGGTCAGCCCCAGCATTTT. Protein product: CAWSAGQGGQPQHF.

The CDR3 region is CASSLFTGSGNTIYF. DNA of the CDR3: TGTGCCAGCAGCCTTTTTACAGGGAGCGGAAACACCATATATTTT. The V and J genes are TRBV14 and TRBJ1-3; D may be TRBD1 (6 bases). Germline lookup yields CDR1 SGHDN and CDR2 FVKESK. The CDR3 has 15 residues. V gave up 4 bases and J gave up 4 bases, with 14 bases separating them.

The rearrangement uses TRBV15 and TRBJ1-1; D might be TRBD1 (5 bases). The CDR3 contains 13 residues. Germline lookup yields CDR1 LNHNV and CDR2 YYDKDF (reference sequence). The V end lost 0 bases, the J end lost 5 bases, and 7 bases lay between the germline ends. CDR3 sequence: CATSRDGGTEAFF. The CDR3 coding sequence is TGTGCCACCAGCAGAGACGGGGGAACTGAAGCTTTCTTT.

V and J are TRBV5-1 and TRBJ2-1; 10 positions agree with TRBD1. There are 15 residues in the CDR3. The junction had 4 bases not matched to a gene; V was cut back by 0 bases and J by 7 bases. Per the germline V gene, CDR1 is SGHRS and CDR2 is YFSETQ. CDR3 loop: CASSLGDRGWNEQFF. The CDR3 DNA reads TGCGCCAGCAGCTTGGGGGACAGGGGATGGAATGAGCAGTTCTTC.

V is TRBV7-9 and J is TRBJ2-7; D is ambiguous. Between the trimmed V and J ends, which lost 5 bases and 3 bases, there was a span of 11 bases. The CDR3 loop spans 13 amino acids. Germline V gene sequence: CDR1 SEHNR, CDR2 FQNEAQ (reference sequence). The CDR3 DNA is TGTGCCAGCAGCCTCGGGTCGCTCTACGAGCAGTACTTC. Amino acid sequence: CASSLGSLYEQYF.

The V and J genes are TRBV6-5 and TRBJ2-3, with a possible D match to TRBD1 (6 bases). The CDR3 totals 15 residues. V was trimmed by 0 bases and J by 2 bases, leaving 9 bases between them. Germline CDR1 and CDR2: MNHEY and SVGAGI. CDR3 DNA sequence: TGTGCCAGCAGTTACTCTGGGGGCCCCACAGATACGCAGTATTTT. Protein sequence: CASSYSGGPTDTQYF.

This chain connects TRBV21-1 to TRBJ1-5; whether TRBD1, the table's D call, matches the DNA was not checked. TRBV21-1 has pseudogene status. The CDR3 runs 15 residues. The CDR3 loop reads CASSTGTGFNQPQHF. The CDR3 DNA follows: TGTGCCAGCAGCACCGGGACAGGGTTCAATCAGCCCCAGCATTTT.

The genes are TRBV28 and TRBJ2-7; TRBD2 is a possible D gene (5 bases). The CDR3 extends over 12 amino acids. Per germline, CDR1 MDHEN and CDR2 SYDVKM. The DNA for the CDR3 is TGTGATGGGAGCCAGCTCTCCTACGAGCAGTACTTC. Its protein product is CDGSQLSYEQYF.